A single T cell receptor beta chain is shown here with its context. In this sample, this clone turned up a few times. Its antigen has not been determined. No base quality values were provided; no much bigger clone lies one nucleotide off. These data belong to a study of cytomegalovirus exposure and HLA in healthy donors (dated by TCRdb to 2016 to 2017). Background on the whole study: An earlier analysis of roughly 570 of the donors reported 276 Gb of sequence data and about 120 million unique TCR beta sequences obtained from some 200 million T cells. An early release that covered roughly 600 HLA-typed donors contained approximately 300 gigabases of sequencing data and tens of millions of unique TCR sequences. Among the roughly 400 genotyped donors, around 81% belonged to the genetic ancestry cluster associated with self-reported Caucasian donors. The study aimed to test whether signatures of past pathogen exposure could be identified by cataloging public T cell receptors. The T cell repertoires of 666 subjects were profiled by immunosequencing and related to cytomegalovirus serostatus. In addition to the first cohort of 666 subjects, a separate validation cohort of approximately 130 different subjects was used. The study combined high-throughput TCR immunosequencing, statistical association of individual TCRs with disease status, and machine learning to predict cytomegalovirus infection status. In a later analysis, previously published TCR beta repertoires from several hundred donors were re-analyzed and high-resolution HLA genotyping was added so that TCR occurrence patterns could be studied. Rather than using new phenotypic data, the later analysis identified candidate immune exposures from TCR beta sequences and from how often those sequences occurred across donors. In an earlier analysis of roughly 600 of the donors, high-throughput TCR beta sequencing was used to judge whether each TCR beta V gene segment behaved as functional or pseudogenic. Alongside the repertoire data, information on donor age, sex, ethnicity and CMV serostatus was compiled. Genome-wide SNP genotypes for about 55% of the 666 donors were used in a later genetic analysis, which treated that subset as a discovery cohort. All discovery cohort repertoires had been generated using a single sequencing platform. Class I and class II HLA loci were covered by the typing at four-digit resolution. Typing coverage differed by locus: A, B, C, DRB1 and DQB1 were typed in about 629-630 donors, DQA1 in about 500, DPA1 in over 600, and DPB1 in 400 to 490. A handful of DR-DQ haplotypes were handled as single units for association and clustering because linkage in the cohort was strong. Across roughly 420 genotyped donors of the cohort, an average of approximately 240,000 unique TCR beta nucleotide sequences per donor were sequenced, and roughly 17% of those sequences were non-productive.

The investigation overall reported the following: In a later analysis, several top co-occurrence clusters were reported to appear linked to parvovirus B19, influenza, CMV and Epstein-Barr virus. In an earlier analysis of 587 of the donors, most TCR beta V segments appeared in productive rearrangements about 87% or about 30% of the time, broadly matching IMGT annotations. CMV serostatus was the only immune exposure information available for the cohort. Cytomegalovirus status was reported to be diagnosed by the classifier with high specificity and sensitivity in both the original and validation cohorts. Only TCR beta chains were sequenced in this cohort, and the absence of alpha or paired-chain data limited detectable features. A later analysis found that HLA-associated TCR beta chains were more clonally expanded and had lower generation probabilities than equally common non-associated chains. Linkage disequilibrium might explain the correlated functional status among segregating V segments, but an unknown experimental factor could not be ruled out. Most TCR sequences were observed very rarely across donors, whereas some public TCRs were present in many individuals. Compared with the approximately 700-donor mean, donors in an Asian-associated ancestry cluster had fewer N-insertions in productive TCRs, according to a later genetic analysis. In a later genetic analysis, a missense DCLRE1C variant was associated with V-gene and J-gene trimming of TCR beta chains, and the association was replicated in an independent cohort. Because counts were too low, roughly 18 rarely observed V segments, including chromosome 9 orphons, were left out of the earlier analysis of 500 to 650 of the donors. Strong co-occurrence of HLA alleles, especially DR and DQ, made assigning TCR associations to individual alleles difficult. In a later analysis, TCR association rates were found to vary across HLA loci, with the most associated TCRs seen for DRB1 alleles and the fewest for HLA-C alleles. Because HLA typing was missing for some donors at each locus, association tests included only the typed subset. The presence/absence analyses assumed that sequencing depth was roughly uniform across donors, and that assumption may not be true. According to the authors, the approach could potentially be generalized to other disease states and immunological phenotypes. In vitro tests confirmed that a few of the cytomegalovirus-associated TCR beta chains recognize cytomegalovirus antigens. At a false discovery rate of 0.05, a later analysis linked fewer than 20,000 TCR beta sequences to specific HLA alleles. According to a later analysis, most CMV-associated TCR beta chains appeared to be HLA-restricted, and the HLA associations seemed to be driven largely by CMV exposure. A group of highly shared sequence variants was considered likely to be a technical artifact of the sequencing pipeline. A further reported finding was that TCR beta sequences accurately predicted the HLA-A and HLA-B alleles for most subjects in the first cohort. The study listed 150 to 200 TCR beta chains as associated with cytomegalovirus.

The cohort comprised 666 healthy bone marrow donors. At the time of sampling, every cohort member was nominally healthy, though immune exposures that went unrecorded were likely present. The donor was CMV seronegative and was included in the group of around 320 seronegative cohort members. Every donor gave a peripheral blood sample, and the peripheral blood mononuclear cells from that sample were used for TCR beta sequencing. The Qiagen DNeasy Blood Extraction Kit was used to extract genomic DNA from the blood cell samples. The library relied on the immunoSEQ multiplex PCR assay. A mixture of 60 forward primers for TCR Vbeta segments and 13 reverse primers for TCR Jbeta segments was used in the multiplex PCR. The CDR3 region of rearranged TCR beta genes was amplified from genomic DNA with a multiplex PCR assay. The Illumina HiSeq System was used to sequence the amplified TCR beta libraries as 87-base-pair reads. Concerning the study's data processing: A later analysis counted approximately 74 million unique TCR beta chains across the 670 or so repertoires, and around 9.9 million of these chains were shared by at least two donors. To remove PCR and sequencing errors, raw reads were error-corrected and collapsed into unique sequences using a nearest-neighbor algorithm that merged closely related sequences. V, D and J gene segments were assigned by aligning CDR3 sequences to IMGT reference sequences. Each retained sequence needed at least a six-nucleotide match to both a V gene segment and a J gene segment. Rearrangements were classified as productive when the CDR3 lacked stop codons and remained in frame with V and J, and all other rearrangements were classified as non-productive. CDR3 was defined according to IMGT convention as the region running from the second conserved V-encoded cysteine to the conserved J-encoded phenylalanine. The earlier analysis of 587 of the donors excluded sequences that lacked an unambiguous match to a single V gene segment. An earlier analysis of fewer than 750 of the donors called V segments functional above 56.7% productive rearrangements and segregating when the between-donor standard deviation exceeded 5%. A statistical classification framework was developed to diagnose cytomegalovirus status using the catalog of TCR beta chain sequences. In a later analysis, TCR nucleotide sequences were compared against IMGT/GENE-DB human TR gene sequences so that V and J genes could be assigned. In a later analysis, CDR3 sequences and most-parsimonious VDJ recombination scenarios were assigned using the TCRdist pipeline. In a later analysis, every TCR beta chain was defined by the combination of its CDR3 amino acid sequence and its V-gene family, and reads without a unique V-gene family were dropped. A later analysis removed 592 highly shared, low-generation-probability nucleotide sequences to deal with suspected cross-contamination and a sequencing artifact. For each public chain, a later analysis derived a clonal expansion index from normalized ranks of inferred template counts within each repertoire. In a later analysis, generation probabilities were computed using a VDJ recombination model fitted to out-of-frame rearrangements, and the results were checked against IGoR. In a later analysis, hypergeometric tests were used to score TCR-TCR, TCR-HLA and TCR-CMV co-occurrence, with a repertoire-size bias correction applied to TCR pairs. To estimate false discovery rates, a later analysis permuted the HLA or CMV assignments 20 times. In a later analysis, co-occurring TCRs were grouped using DBSCAN, and TCRdist sequence similarity was added for clustering within HLA-allele-positive subsets. Repertoires with fewer than 30,000 or more than 120,000 public chains, plus five repertoires with anomalous nucleotide sharing, were excluded from co-occurrence clustering. Not all clones reach the TCRdb copy of this immuneACCESS table, which keeps in-frame sequences only. Checked studies attribute under half of the gap to unresolved V genes and leave the rest unexplained. That table is the source of V, J and clone size, and D and trimming were worked out from the DNA. This sample is represented by some 52,000 clones; around 66% of them were singletons. Clones ranked in the top ten supply about 3% of the sample.

Sequenced sample: PBMCs. This sequence was found in a man between 18 and 29 years old in good health and CMV-seronegative.

The DNA sequence reads TGTGCCAGCAGTCCCGACTCTACCTCCAAGGAGCAGTACTTC. Its protein product is CASSPDSTSKEQYF. The sequence links TRBV6-5 to TRBJ2-7, with the D gene call left open. The CDR3 goes from the cysteine to the phenylalanine over 14 residues. The entry retains the CDR3 DNA only, 42 bases that are in frame from base 1. The germline V gene provides CDR1 MNHEY and CDR2 SVGAGI. V loses 5 bases of germline sequence and J loses 7 bases, and the interval between the two ends is 18 bases.